This TCR beta chain emerged from a study of T cells expressing NK-cell markers. Study summary: Sorted CD3+CD56-NKG2C+, CD3+CD56+NKG2C+ and CD3+CD56+NKG2C- T cells supplied the TCR beta repertoires. Among the eight sequenced donors, seven tested HCMV-seropositive and one tested seronegative.

Points from the study as a whole: Topping the CD3+CD56-NKG2C+ fraction as well were these clonotypes, in four donors. Expanded NKG2C+ T cell clones had unclear HCMV specificity.

The CDR3 extends over 14 amino acids. Germline lookup yields CDR1 SGDLS and CDR2 YYNGEE. With respect to this clonotype: Antigen specificity is unknown.

TCRdb reprocessed the 5' RACE reads and keeps a single row for each CDR3 protein, giving no DNA. In all, the sample yields approximately 170,000 distinct CDR3 sequences. The chain links TRBV9 to TRBJ2-3; no DNA is available, so the TRBD1 call from TCRdb remains unchecked. The receptor's source is a man aged 18-75 years in good health. The source material was blood T cells: a sorted CD56 or NKG2C T cell subset, CD4+ or CD8+ T cells, or bulk PBMC T cells (not recorded which). The CDR3 protein is CASTEGGEADTQYF.